This T cell receptor beta chain came from a study of blood T cell repertoires in COVID-19. Study overall: From the United States, Italy and Spain came samples of acute and convalescent COVID-19. T cells, B-cell-depleted T cells, or PBMCs provided the cDNA or gDNA that served as material.

The V segment lost 3 bases and the J segment 8 bases; nucleotides outside the gene matches: 10. CDR3 length: 15 amino acids. CDR1 and CDR2 (germline): SNHLY, FYNNEI. Method: immunoSEQ multiplex PCR; TCRdb's copy keeps in-frame clones and lacks some. Of 150,000 to 200,000 clones detected, just under 95% appear once; the ten largest clones hold around 4.6%. This TCR came from a woman between 45 and 65 years old with acute or convalescent COVID-19. The specimen sequenced was peripheral blood. This rearrangement joins TRBV2 to TRBJ1-2; TRBD1 matches 9 bases. CDR3 residues: CASSDFSGTGNGYTF. The CDR3 DNA sequence: TGTGCCAGCAGTGACTTTTCCGGGACAGGGAACGGCTACACCTTC.